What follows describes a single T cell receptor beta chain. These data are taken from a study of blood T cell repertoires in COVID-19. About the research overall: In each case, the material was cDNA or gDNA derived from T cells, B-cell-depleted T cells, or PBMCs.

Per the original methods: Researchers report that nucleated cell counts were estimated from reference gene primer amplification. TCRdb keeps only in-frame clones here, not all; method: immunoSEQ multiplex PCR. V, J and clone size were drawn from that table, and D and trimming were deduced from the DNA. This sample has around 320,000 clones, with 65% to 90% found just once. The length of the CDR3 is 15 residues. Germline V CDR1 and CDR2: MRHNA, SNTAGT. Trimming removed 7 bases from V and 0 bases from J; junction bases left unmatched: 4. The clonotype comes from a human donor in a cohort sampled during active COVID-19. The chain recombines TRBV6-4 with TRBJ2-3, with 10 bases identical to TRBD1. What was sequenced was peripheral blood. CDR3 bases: TGTGCCAGCACGAGACAGGGGGCGAGCACAGATACGCAGTATTTT. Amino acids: CASTRQGASTDTQYF.